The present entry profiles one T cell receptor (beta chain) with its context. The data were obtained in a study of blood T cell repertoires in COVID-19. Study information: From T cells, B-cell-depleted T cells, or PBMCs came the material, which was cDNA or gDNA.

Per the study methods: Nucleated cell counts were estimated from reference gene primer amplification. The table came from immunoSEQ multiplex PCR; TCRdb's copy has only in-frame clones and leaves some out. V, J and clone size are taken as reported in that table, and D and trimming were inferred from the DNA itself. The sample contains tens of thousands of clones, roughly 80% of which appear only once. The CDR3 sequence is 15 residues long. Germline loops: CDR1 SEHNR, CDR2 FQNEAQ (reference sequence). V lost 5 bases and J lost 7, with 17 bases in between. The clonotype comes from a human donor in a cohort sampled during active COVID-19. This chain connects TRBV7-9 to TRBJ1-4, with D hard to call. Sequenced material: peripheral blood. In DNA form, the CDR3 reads TGTGCCAGCAGCGTACCTGGGGAGCGGAGTGAAAAACTGTTTTTT. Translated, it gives CASSVPGERSEKLFF.